The present entry profiles one T cell receptor (beta chain) with its context. Its cognate antigen is unknown. This CDR3 is 14 amino acids long. Trimming cost V 1 base and J 3 bases, with 10 bases left between them. In germline, CDR1 is SGHVS, CDR2 FQNEAQ. Repertoires were generated with immunoSEQ multiplex PCR, while TCRdb's copy carries only in-frame clones and drops some. This table has roughly 150,000 clones, 85% to 95% appearing once. This sample is part of a study of CD4+ T cells in melanoma. Broader study findings: Neoantigen-specific CD4+ T cells in melanoma reportedly had diverse differentiation states. CD8+ T cell, macrophage and B cell function reportedly correlated with neoantigen-specific CD4+ T cells.

This receptor was obtained from a human donor with melanoma. The chain has TRBV7-8 and TRBJ2-7; no reliable D call. The CDR3 bases are TGTGCCAGCAGCTTAGTGGGGAAGAACTACGAGCAGTACTTC. This sequence encodes CASSLVGKNYEQYF.